A selection of T cell receptor beta chains follows, all from one sample in a study of spatial heterogeneity in lung cancer. TCRdb itself ran the 5' RACE reads through MiXCR, one entry per CDR3 protein. Seen here are some 120,000 distinct CDR3 sequences, 12% observed once, and the top ten hold roughly 15%. Source: PBMCs, taken at follow-up. The receptors were sampled from a male donor with early-stage non-small cell lung cancer. Each CDR3 is given with its conserved first and last residue. D genes are given only for firm matches. Only some rows state a clone size, as once, few, many or a class for expanded clones.

D: -; V: TRBV10-3; J: TRBJ2-7; size: -; DNA: TGTGCCATCAGCCCTTATTTGGAGTACGAGCAGTACTTC; CDR3: CAISPYLEYEQYF
D: -; V: TRBV4-1; J: TRBJ2-7; size: many; DNA: TGCGCCAGCAGCCAAGGCCCTCTAGGCAGGTCCTACGAGCAGTACTTC; CDR3: CASSQGPLGRSYEQYF
D: -; V: TRBV2; J: TRBJ2-2; size: few; DNA: TGTGCCAGCAGTCTCGCCGGGGGGCCCGGGGAGCTGTTTTTT; CDR3: CASSLAGGPGELFF
D: -; V: TRBV10-3; J: TRBJ2-3; size: -; DNA: TGTGCCATCAGAGGGTTTGGATTCACAGATACGCAGTATTTT; CDR3: CAIRGFGFTDTQYF
D: -; V: TRBV10-3; J: TRBJ1-2; size: many; DNA: TGTGCCATCGGGCAGGTCGCATCGAGTTATGGCTACACCTTC; CDR3: CAIGQVASSYGYTF
D: TRBD1; V: TRBV5-4; J: TRBJ2-1; size: few; DNA: TGTGCCAGCAGCTTGGAAAGGGGGCTACTGAATGAGCAGTTCTTC; CDR3: CASSLERGLLNEQFF
D: TRBD1; V: TRBV28; J: TRBJ2-5; size: -; DNA: TGTTCCAGCAGTTCGGGACAGGGGATAATAATGGAGACCCAGTACTTC; CDR3: CSSSSGQGIIMETQYF
D: -; V: TRBV15; J: TRBJ1-2; size: many; DNA: TGTGCCACCAGCAGAGATTTGACACCAGCGGGCTACACCTTC; CDR3: CATSRDLTPAGYTF
D: -; V: TRBV20-1; J: TRBJ1-5; size: -; DNA: TGCAGTGCTAGAGATCAGCAGAGTCAGCCCCAGCATTTT; CDR3: CSARDQQSQPQHF
D: TRBD1; V: TRBV4-2; J: TRBJ2-3; size: many; DNA: TGTGCCAGCAGCCCAGGGACAGGGAGCACAGATACGCAGTATTTT; CDR3: CASSPGTGSTDTQYF
D: -; V: TRBV6-6; J: TRBJ1-2; size: many; DNA: TGTGCCAGCAGCCGAGGAGGGGACGGCTACACCTTC; CDR3: CASSRGGDGYTF
D: -; V: TRBV3-1; J: TRBJ1-6; size: -; DNA: TGTGCCAGCAGCCAAGATGGGCGGACCCTCCACTTT; CDR3: CASSQDGRTLHF
D: -; V: TRBV5-6; J: TRBJ1-5; size: many; DNA: TGTGCCAGCAGCTTACGACGGAATGGGGGCAATCAGCCCCAGCATTTT; CDR3: CASSLRRNGGNQPQHF
D: -; V: TRBV12-3/TRBV12-4; J: TRBJ1-5; size: many; DNA: TGTGCCAGCAGTTTTTGGAATCAGCCCCAGCATTTT; CDR3: CASSFWNQPQHF
D: -; V: TRBV20-1; J: TRBJ2-7; size: -; DNA: TGCAGTGCTCAGGGAGACCCCCCTAGAGGGGAGTACTTC; CDR3: CSAQGDPPRGEYF
D: -; V: TRBV7-9; J: TRBJ2-3; size: many; DNA: TGTGCCAGCAGCCGTTCGTTGAATACGCAGTATTTT; CDR3: CASSRSLNTQYF
D: -; V: TRBV29-1; J: TRBJ2-3; size: many; DNA: TGCAGCGTTGAGGGGTGGGAGGGGGCAGTAGATACGCAGTATTTT; CDR3: CSVEGWEGAVDTQYF
D: -; V: TRBV9; J: TRBJ2-1; size: few; DNA: TGTGCCAGCAGCGTAGAGCAAAGGGGGGCCTACAATGAGCAGTTCTTC; CDR3: CASSVEQRGAYNEQFF
D: TRBD1; V: TRBV7-9; J: TRBJ1-4; size: -; DNA: TGTGCCAGCATCGACAGGGTGGGCGAAAAACTGTTTTTT; CDR3: CASIDRVGEKLFF
D: -; V: TRBV5-1; J: TRBJ2-7; size: many; DNA: TGCGCCAGCAGCTTGGACAGGAGCGAGCAGTACTTC; CDR3: CASSLDRSEQYF
D: -; V: TRBV12-5; J: TRBJ2-2; size: many; DNA: TGTGCTAGTGGTTTGCGGCAACCCTTCGAAGGAGCCGGGGAGCTGTTTTTT; CDR3: CASGLRQPFEGAGELFF
D: TRBD1; V: TRBV12-3/TRBV12-4; J: TRBJ2-1; size: -; DNA: TGTGCCAGCAGTACGGGACAGGGGAAGCAGTTCTTC; CDR3: CASSTGQGKQFF
D: -; V: TRBV6-5; J: TRBJ1-6; size: -; DNA: TGTGCCAGCAGCCCAGGGCTCAATTCACCCCTCCACTTT; CDR3: CASSPGLNSPLHF
D: -; V: TRBV27; J: TRBJ1-5; size: many; DNA: TGTGCCAGCAGTTTTATGTGGAGCAATCAGCCCCAGCATTTT; CDR3: CASSFMWSNQPQHF
D: -; V: TRBV20-1; J: TRBJ2-3; size: -; DNA: TGCAGTGCTAGAGATCTTCAGCAAGTAGATACGCAGTATTTT; CDR3: CSARDLQQVDTQYF
D: -; V: TRBV5-1; J: TRBJ1-3; size: once; DNA: TGCGCCAGCAGCTTGGCCTCGGCCGACTCTGGAAACGCCATATATTTT; CDR3: CASSLASADSGNAIYF
D: -; V: TRBV5-5; J: TRBJ2-1; size: few; DNA: TGTGCCAGCAGCTTGGGGTGGAGCGATGAGCAGTTCTTC; CDR3: CASSLGWSDEQFF
D: TRBD2; V: TRBV7-6; J: TRBJ2-3; size: -; DNA: TGTGCCAGCAGCTTAAGTAGCGGGGGGAGGGGCACAGATACGCAGTATTTT; CDR3: CASSLSSGGRGTDTQYF
D: -; V: TRBV12-3/TRBV12-4; J: TRBJ2-2; size: few; DNA: TGTGCCAGCAGTTTGGTGACAGACCCTAGTCGGACCGGGGAGCTGTTTTTT; CDR3: CASSLVTDPSRTGELFF
D: TRBD1; V: TRBV7-2; J: TRBJ1-3; size: few; DNA: TGTGCCACCACTCCCCGGGACAGAGTCTCTGGAAACACCATATATTTT; CDR3: CATTPRDRVSGNTIYF
D: -; V: TRBV20-1; J: TRBJ2-1; size: few; DNA: TGCAGTGCTAGAGATCTGCGGGGGACAAGTGAGCAGTTCTTC; CDR3: CSARDLRGTSEQFF
D: -; V: TRBV28; J: TRBJ1-3; size: -; DNA: TGTGCCAGCAGTTTCAGCAGCTCTGGAAACACCATATATTTT; CDR3: CASSFSSSGNTIYF
D: -; V: TRBV6-6; J: TRBJ2-7; size: -; DNA: TGTGCCAGCAGTTACTCGACTCTAAATACGGGCGAGCAGTACTTC; CDR3: CASSYSTLNTGEQYF
D: -; V: TRBV2; J: TRBJ2-7; size: -; DNA: TGTGCCAGCACCCCCCTCACAGAGAGCTACGAGCAGTACTTC; CDR3: CASTPLTESYEQYF
D: -; V: TRBV7-2; J: TRBJ2-5; size: many; DNA: TGTGCCAGCAGCACAGGGACGGTGAAGACCCAGTACTTC; CDR3: CASSTGTVKTQYF
D: -; V: TRBV15; J: TRBJ2-3; size: few; DNA: TGTGCCACCAGCCACGATACGCAGTATTGGGATTTT; CDR3: CATSHDTQYWDF
D: -; V: TRBV5-1; J: TRBJ2-5; size: -; DNA: TGCGCCAGCAGCTACCGAGGGGTGGCAGAGACCCAGTACTTC; CDR3: CASSYRGVAETQYF
D: -; V: TRBV12-5; J: TRBJ1-2; size: -; DNA: TGTGCTAGTGGTTTGGTCGGGAGCTATGGCTACACCTTC; CDR3: CASGLVGSYGYTF
D: TRBD2; V: TRBV4-3; J: TRBJ2-1; size: many; DNA: TGCGCCAGCAGCCAAGGTTTACTAGCGGGGGGGTATGAGCAGTTCTTC; CDR3: CASSQGLLAGGYEQFF
D: TRBD1; V: TRBV30; J: TRBJ1-1; size: -; DNA: TGTGCCTGGAGGGGGGACAGGAAGAACACTGAAGCTTTCTTT; CDR3: CAWRGDRKNTEAFF
D: TRBD1; V: TRBV12-5; J: TRBJ2-3; size: -; DNA: TGTGCTAGTGGTGGGCCGGGACAGGGGCGAGAGGGCACAGATACGCAGTATTTT; CDR3: CASGGPGQGREGTDTQYF
D: -; V: TRBV12-3/TRBV12-4; J: TRBJ1-6; size: -; DNA: TGTGCCAGCATTGGCCTCCTAAATTCACCCCTCCACTTT; CDR3: CASIGLLNSPLHF
D: TRBD2; V: TRBV4-1; J: TRBJ2-5; size: -; DNA: TGCGCCAGCAGCCTAGGACTAGCGGGGGCGACGGCCCAAGAGACCCAGTACTTC; CDR3: CASSLGLAGATAQETQYF
D: -; V: TRBV6-5; J: TRBJ1-2; size: -; DNA: TGTGCCAGCAGGAGGGCCCCTAACTATGGCTACACCTTC; CDR3: CASRRAPNYGYTF